These 6 T cell receptor beta chains originate from one sample sequenced in a study of blood T cell repertoires in COVID-19. Measured with immunoSEQ multiplex PCR; TCRdb has only the in-frame clones, and not every one. The profile shows about 170,000 clones, approximately 85% of them singletons. The sample taken for sequencing was peripheral blood. These receptors all stem from an elderly woman with COVID-19, enrolled during active disease.

This clone was observed once. The rearrangement links TRBV27 to TRBJ2-2; 10 nucleotides line up with TRBD2. V trimming: 7 bases; J trimming: 8 bases; junction bases outside the gene matches: 10. The CDR3 is 15 amino acids. Germline V gene data show CDR1 as MNHEY and CDR2 as SMNVEV (reference sequence). In DNA form, the CDR3 reads TGTGCCAGCACCGGCAAACTAGCGGGACGGGGGGAGCTGTTTTTT. Protein: CASTGKLAGRGELFF.

This chain uses TRBV5-1 with TRBJ1-2; D call uncertain. Germline CDR1 reads SGHRS; CDR2 reads YFSETQ. Trimming removed 5 bases at V and 4 bases at J, with 9 bases between. The CDR3 runs to 12 residues. CDR3 loop: CASRTDSYGYTF. CDR3 coding DNA: TGCGCCAGCAGGACGGACTCCTATGGCTACACCTTC.

The chain links TRBV10-1 to TRBJ2-3; TRBD2 might be the D (5 bases). This CDR3 spans 14 amino acids. Germline CDR1 reads WNHNN; CDR2 reads SYGVQD (reference sequence). V gave up 5 bases and J gave up 0 bases, with 9 bases separating them. Here the CDR3 DNA reads TGCGCCAGCAGTACTAGGAAAAGCACAGATACGCAGTATTTT. Protein sequence: CASSTRKSTDTQYF.

The chain couples TRBV27 to TRBJ2-1; 7 bases are shared with TRBD2. The trim removed 6 bases at V and 0 bases at J, leaving 11 bases unmatched. The CDR3 spans 17 residues. The germline V gene has CDR1 MNHEY and CDR2 SMNVEV (reference sequence). Here the CDR3 reads CASSKRFGEGSYNEQFF. The CDR3 DNA follows: TGTGCCAGCAGCAAGCGGTTCGGGGAGGGCTCCTACAATGAGCAGTTCTTC.

The chain has TRBV6-5 and TRBJ1-2; D is unclear. V shed 11 bases and J shed 5 bases, with 12 bases lying between them. The germline V gene encodes CDR1 MNHEY and CDR2 SVGAGI. The CDR3 is 11 residues long. CDR3 sequence (DNA): TGTGCCGCCTACGGGGTATATGGCTACACCTTC. It is translated as CAAYGVYGYTF.

In its sample, this clone was seen once. V and J are TRBV12-5 and TRBJ1-5; 8 nucleotides line up with TRBD1. CDR1 is LGHNT and CDR2 is FRNRAP in the germline V gene. The length of the CDR3 is 13 residues. The V segment lost 6 bases and the J segment 6 bases; nucleotides outside the gene matches: 4. The CDR3 reads CASGRQGSQPQHF. Here the CDR3 DNA reads TGTGCTAGTGGCCGACAGGGGAGTCAGCCCCAGCATTTT.